These 24 T cell receptor beta chains were sequenced from one sample in a study of T-cell reconstitution after alpha-beta-depleted transplantation in children. The TCRbeta library was prepared with unique molecular identifiers. MiXCR, run by TCRdb on the PCR reads, gives a single entry per CDR3 protein. The data show 600,000 to 700,000 distinct CDR3 sequences, with 16% seen just once and 0.85% to 1.3% held by the top ten. Material: PBMCs from the stem cell graft donor, obtained from the stem cell graft. These receptors all come from a human donor who donated a stem cell graft to a child with acute myeloid leukemia.

The CDR3 sequence is CASSLEGTVYMVLGEQFF. The CDR3 nucleotides are TGTGCCAGCAGCTTAGAAGGGACAGTTTACATGGTCCTGGGTGAGCAGTTCTTC. The J gene is TRBJ2-1, the V gene TRBV11-2; 7 bases align to TRBD1. The germline V gene has CDR1 SGHAT and CDR2 FQNNGV. The CDR3 runs to 18 residues. Germline trimming cut 0 bases from V and 9 bases from J; bases unmatched to any gene: 17.

This clonotype has a count of ten or more. J is TRBJ2-5 and V is TRBV7-2; D unclear. The CDR3 contains 14 residues. Trimming cost V 3 bases and J 1 base, with 9 bases left between them. Germline CDR1 reads SGHTA; CDR2 reads FQGNSA. CDR3 residues: CASSLVIGQETQYF. DNA for the CDR3: TGTGCCAGCAGCTTGGTAATAGGCCAAGAGACCCAGTACTTC.

This clonotype was detected once. The chain couples TRBV30 to TRBJ1-1; D not resolved. Germline V lookup: CDR1 GTSNPN, CDR2 SVGIG (reference sequence). V dropped 5 bases and J dropped 7 bases, with 11 bases sitting between them. The CDR3 totals 11 residues. In DNA, the CDR3 is TGTGCCTGGTTACGGGAGCTTGAAGCTTTCTTT. Encoded protein: CAWLRELEAFF.

This clonotype was seen only a few times. This chain links TRBV20-1 with TRBJ1-1; D not resolved. Germline CDR1 and CDR2: DFQATT and SNEGSKA (reference sequence). V was shortened by 5 bases and J by 3 bases, with 10 bases between the two germline ends. This CDR3 contains 12 residues. The CDR3 DNA reads TGCAGTGCTGGGCGACCCCACACTGAAGCTTTCTTT. As protein: CSAGRPHTEAFF.

This clonotype has more than one count but fewer than ten. The genes are TRBV28 and TRBJ1-5; TRBD1 is a possible D gene (5 bases). The ends were cut back, 2 bases at V and 0 bases at J, with 8 bases in the middle. The CDR3 has 15 residues. CDR1 and CDR2 (germline): MDHEN, SYDVKM. CDR3 sequence reads: CASSLVTVSNQPQHF. For the CDR3, the DNA is TGTGCCAGCAGTTTAGTGACAGTTAGCAATCAGCCCCAGCATTTT.

This clonotype was observed many times. The gene calls are TRBV5-5 and TRBJ2-1; no firm D call. V was pared by 1 base and J by 12 bases, with 26 bases between. The CDR3 is 17 residues long. Germline loops: CDR1 SGHKS, CDR2 YYEKEE (reference sequence). CDR3 sequence: CASSLTPGLVALMRQFF. In nucleotides, the CDR3 is TGTGCCAGCAGCTTGACCCCAGGTCTCGTGGCTTTGATGAGGCAGTTCTTC.

This clonotype was seen a single time. The CDR3 region has the DNA TGTGCCAGCAGTTTTGGGGGTCCAGAGTTGAATGATGCCAAAAACATTCAGTACTTC. Protein product: CASSFGGPELNDAKNIQYF. This sequence joins TRBV12-3 or TRBV12-4 and TRBJ2-4, with D tentatively TRBD1 or TRBD2 (5 bases each). V lost 3 bases and J 1 base, leaving 22 bases between the germline ends. The CDR3 sequence is 19 residues long.

In its sample, this clonotype was seen many times. This CDR3 reads CASSARQGSDTQYF. The CDR3 nucleotides are TGTGCCAGCAGCGCCCGACAGGGGTCAGATACGCAGTATTTT. V gene TRBV9 combines with J gene TRBJ2-3, with TRBD1 identical over 8 bases. This CDR3 has 14 residues. CDR1 is SGDLS and CDR2 is YYNGEE in the germline V gene. Trimming at V came to 3 bases and at J to 4 bases, leaving 4 bases not matched to a gene. The variable domain in full, completed from reference TRBV9 and TRBJ2-3, reads DSGVTQTPKHLITATGQRVTLRCSPRSGDLSVYWYQQSLDQGLQFLIQYYNGEERAKGNILERFSAQQFPDLHSELNLSSLELGDSALYFCASSARQGSDTQYFGPGTRLTVL.

The table lists this clonotype with many counts. The chain joins TRBV5-1 to TRBJ1-1; D remains ambiguous. V dropped 0 bases and J dropped 2 bases, with 8 bases sitting between them. From germline, CDR1 is SGHRS and CDR2 YFSETQ. This CDR3 comprises 14 residues. CDR3 bases: TGCGCCAGCAGCTTGGATGGAATTAACACTGAAGCTTTCTTT. This translates into CASSLDGINTEAFF.

V is TRBV20-1 and J is TRBJ1-5, with TRBD1 identical over 9 bases. V lost 5 bases, J lost 6 bases, and 5 bases stayed unmatched. The length of the CDR3 is 13 residues. Germline V gives CDR1 DFQATT, CDR2 SNEGSKA (reference sequence). Here the CDR3 reads CSAHTGGSQPQHF. Written as DNA, the CDR3 is TGCAGTGCTCACACAGGGGGCTCTCAGCCCCAGCATTTT.

With respect to this clonotype: This may stem from a read error, because a much larger clone lies one nucleotide away. This chain connects TRBV24-1 to TRBJ2-1; 7 bases are a match to TRBD1. The germline gives CDR1 KGHDR, CDR2 SFDVKD. The CDR3 has 15 residues. Written as DNA, the CDR3 is TGTGCCACCAGTGACCCGGGACAGCCTTACAATGACCAGTTCTTC. Encoded protein: CATSDPGQPYNDQFF.

The chain recombines TRBV20-1 with TRBJ1-1; TRBD1 aligns across 10 bases. Germline CDR1 is DFQATT and CDR2 is SNEGSKA (reference sequence). The junction had 7 bases not matched to a gene; V was cut back by 7 bases and J by 5 bases. CDR3 length: 13 residues. DNA of the CDR3: TGCAGTGTCTCACCGGGACAGGGGACTGAAGCTTTCTTT. This translates into CSVSPGQGTEAFF.

This clonotype turned up a few times. V gene TRBV6-1 combines with J gene TRBJ2-3, with 7 bases aligning to TRBD1. Germline CDR1 is MNHNS and CDR2 is SASEGT. J was trimmed by 4 bases and V by 7 bases; bases with no gene match: 8. This CDR3 contains 14 residues. The CDR3 is CASTRGTVADTQYF. The DNA for the CDR3 is TGTGCCAGCACTAGGGGGACAGTCGCAGATACGCAGTATTTT.

This clonotype appeared many times. This chain uses TRBV20-1 with TRBJ2-1, with TRBD1 matching 9 bases. The V and J ends lost 4 bases and 7 bases, in that order; junction bases with no gene match: 11. The V gene's germline CDR1 is DFQATT and CDR2 SNEGSKA (reference sequence). This CDR3 has 15 amino acids. CDR3 protein: CSATPGTGSRNEQFF. Here the CDR3 DNA reads TGCAGTGCTACACCCGGGACAGGGTCGAGAAATGAGCAGTTCTTC.

This sequence joins TRBV29-1 and TRBJ2-7; TRBD1 is a possible D gene (6 bases). The CDR3 sequence is 12 residues long. Between the trimmed V and J ends, which lost 2 bases and 6 bases, there was a span of 11 bases. The germline CDR1 and CDR2 sequences are SQVTM and ANQGSEA. Written as DNA, the CDR3 is TGCAGCGTTGAATTACAGGGTGGCGAGCAGTACTTC. Protein product: CSVELQGGEQYF.

This clonotype was observed many times. V usage is TRBV5-5 and J usage is TRBJ1-2; no clear D gene. CDR3 length: 12 residues. Germline V gene sequence: CDR1 SGHKS, CDR2 YYEKEE (reference sequence). V lost 3 bases, J lost 7 bases, and 10 bases lay in between. The CDR3 DNA is TGTGCCAGCAGCTCGAGGGTTGGTGGCTACACCTTC. Protein product: CASSSRVGGYTF.

The chain carries TRBV7-3 and TRBJ1-2; 9 positions match TRBD1. The trim removed 5 bases at V and 7 bases at J, leaving 2 bases unmatched. This CDR3 is built from 12 residues. From germline, CDR1 is SGHTA and CDR2 FQGTGA. CDR3 coding DNA: TGTGCCAGCAGCATGGACAGGGGTGGCTACACCTTC. It translates to CASSMDRGGYTF.

There are many counts of this clonotype. The chain has TRBV5-6 and TRBJ2-7; the D call may be TRBD1 or TRBD2 (5 bases each). This CDR3 comprises 15 residues. V dropped 4 bases and J dropped 2 bases, with 16 bases sitting between them. Germline loops: CDR1 SGHDT, CDR2 YYEEEE. The CDR3 nucleotides are TGTGCCAGCAGCCCCTTAAGGGACGGAGCCTACGAGCAGTACGTC. Translating it yields CASSPLRDGAYEQYV.

The chain is built from TRBV10-3 and TRBJ1-2; no clear D gene. CDR1 is ENHRY and CDR2 is SYGVKD in the germline V gene. Trimming stripped 0 bases from V and 8 bases from J, with 13 bases between. The CDR3 covers 14 residues. In nucleotides, the CDR3 is TGTGCCATCAGTGAGTCGAGTCAGTTTGGAGGCTACACCTTC. The encoded protein is CAISESSQFGGYTF.

V gene TRBV20-1 combines with J gene TRBJ2-2; D gene unclear. Germline CDR1 DFQATT, CDR2 SNEGSKA (reference sequence). Trimming removed 5 bases at V and 1 base at J, with 17 bases between. The CDR3 consists of 16 residues. CDR3 coding DNA: TGCAGTGCTGGTTCGGTGGTGAGCCTGAACACCGGGGAGCTGTTTTTT. Translating it yields CSAGSVVSLNTGELFF.

This clonotype appeared a few times. The chain carries TRBV7-9 and TRBJ1-2; 7 positions match TRBD1. This CDR3 contains 13 residues. The V gene's germline CDR1 is SEHNR and CDR2 FQNEAQ (reference sequence). Trimming cost V 10 bases and J 0 bases; bases outside gene matches: 5. The DNA for the CDR3 is TGTGCCACCGACAGGGAACCTAACTATGGCTACACCTTC. Amino acid sequence: CATDREPNYGYTF.

This clonotype was seen ten or more times. This rearrangement joins TRBV6-5 to TRBJ2-5, with D maybe TRBD2 (5 bases). The germline CDR1 and CDR2 sequences are MNHEY and SVGAGI. The CDR3 totals 14 residues. Trimming stripped 2 bases from V and 4 bases from J, with 11 bases between. CDR3 protein: CASSYPRERETQYF. The DNA of the CDR3 is TGTGCCAGCAGTTACCCGAGGGAACGAGAGACCCAGTACTTC.

The sample holds many counts of this clonotype. J is TRBJ2-3 and V is TRBV5-1; D unclear. The germline V and J ends were trimmed by 6 bases and 0 bases, with 11 bases remaining between them. The germline CDR1 and CDR2 sequences are SGHRS and YFSETQ. The CDR3 has 14 amino acids. In DNA, the CDR3 is TGCGCCAGCAATCAGGAAACTAGCACAGATACGCAGTATTTT. This translates into CASNQETSTDTQYF. Drawing the rest from reference TRBV5-1 and TRBJ2-3, the complete variable domain is KAGVTQTPRYLIKTRGQQVTLSCSPISGHRSVSWYQQTPGQGLQFLFEYFSETQRNKGNFPGRFSGRQFSNSRSEMNVSTLELGDSALYLCASNQETSTDTQYFGPGTRLTVL.

This chain joins TRBV30 and TRBJ2-5; 7 bases fit TRBD2. This CDR3 contains 14 residues. Trimming at V came to 6 bases and at J to 7 bases, leaving 14 bases not matched to a gene. Germline V gives CDR1 GTSNPN, CDR2 SVGIG (reference sequence). The CDR3 reads CACNNRDYPLTQYF. CDR3 DNA: TGTGCCTGTAACAACCGGGACTACCCCCTGACCCAGTACTTC.